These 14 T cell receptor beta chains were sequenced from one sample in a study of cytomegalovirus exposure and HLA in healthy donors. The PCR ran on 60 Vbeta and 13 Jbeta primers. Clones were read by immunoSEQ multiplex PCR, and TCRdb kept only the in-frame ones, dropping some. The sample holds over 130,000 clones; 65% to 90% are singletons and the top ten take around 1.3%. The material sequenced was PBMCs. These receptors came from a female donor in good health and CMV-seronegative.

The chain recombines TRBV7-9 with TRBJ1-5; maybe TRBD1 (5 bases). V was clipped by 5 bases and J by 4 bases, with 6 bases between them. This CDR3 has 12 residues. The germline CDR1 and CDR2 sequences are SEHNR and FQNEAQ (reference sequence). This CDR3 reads CASSRGNQPQHF. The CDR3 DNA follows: TGTGCCAGCAGCCGGGGGAATCAGCCCCAGCATTTT.

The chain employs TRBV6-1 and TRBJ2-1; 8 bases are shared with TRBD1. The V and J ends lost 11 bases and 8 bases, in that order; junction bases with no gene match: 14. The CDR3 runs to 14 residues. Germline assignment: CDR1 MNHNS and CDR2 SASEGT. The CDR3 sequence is CAARGRQGFDEQFF. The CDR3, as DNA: TGTGCCGCCCGGGGCAGACAGGGGTTCGATGAGCAGTTCTTC.

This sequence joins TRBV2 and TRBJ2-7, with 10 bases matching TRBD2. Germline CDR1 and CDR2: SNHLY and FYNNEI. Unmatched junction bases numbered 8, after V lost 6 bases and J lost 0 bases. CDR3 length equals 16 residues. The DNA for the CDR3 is TGTGCCAGCAGGGCCTTAGCGGGAGGTAACTCCTACGAGCAGTACTTC. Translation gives CASRALAGGNSYEQYF.

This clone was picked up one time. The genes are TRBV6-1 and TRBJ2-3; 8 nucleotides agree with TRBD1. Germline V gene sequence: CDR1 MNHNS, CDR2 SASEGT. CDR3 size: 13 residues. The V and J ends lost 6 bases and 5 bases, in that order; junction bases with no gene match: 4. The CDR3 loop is CASRQGEEDTQYF. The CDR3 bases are TGTGCCAGCAGACAGGGGGAGGAAGATACGCAGTATTTT.

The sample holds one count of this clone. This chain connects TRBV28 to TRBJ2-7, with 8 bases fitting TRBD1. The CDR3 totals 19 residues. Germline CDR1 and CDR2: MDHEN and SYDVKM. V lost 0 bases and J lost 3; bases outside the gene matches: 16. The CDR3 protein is CASSLWLTWGDRPDYEQYF. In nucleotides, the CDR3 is TGTGCCAGCAGTTTATGGCTAACCTGGGGGGACAGGCCCGACTACGAGCAGTACTTC.

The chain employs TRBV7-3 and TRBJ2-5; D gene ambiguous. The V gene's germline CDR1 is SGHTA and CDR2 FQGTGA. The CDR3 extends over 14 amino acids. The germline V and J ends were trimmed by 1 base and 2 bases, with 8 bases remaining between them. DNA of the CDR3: TGTGCCAGCAGCTTAAATTCAGGACAAGAGACCCAGTACTTC. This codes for CASSLNSGQETQYF.

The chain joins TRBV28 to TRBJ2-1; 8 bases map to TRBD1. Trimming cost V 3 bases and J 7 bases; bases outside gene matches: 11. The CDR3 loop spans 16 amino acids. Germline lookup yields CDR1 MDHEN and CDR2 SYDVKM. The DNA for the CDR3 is TGTGCCAGCAGTTTCTACAACGGTCAGGGGGCGAATGAGCAGTTCTTC. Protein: CASSFYNGQGANEQFF.

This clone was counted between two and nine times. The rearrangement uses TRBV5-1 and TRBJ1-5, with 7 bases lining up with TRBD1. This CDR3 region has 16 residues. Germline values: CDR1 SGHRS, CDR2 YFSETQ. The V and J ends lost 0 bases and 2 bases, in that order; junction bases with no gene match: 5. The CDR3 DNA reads TGCGCCAGCAGCTTGGGTCAGGGGGGAGGCAATCAGCCCCAGCATTTT. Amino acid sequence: CASSLGQGGGNQPQHF.

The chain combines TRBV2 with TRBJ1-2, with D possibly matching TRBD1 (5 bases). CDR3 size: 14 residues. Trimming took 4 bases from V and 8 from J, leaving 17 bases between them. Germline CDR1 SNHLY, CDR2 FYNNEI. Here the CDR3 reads CASSGDSSSAGYTF. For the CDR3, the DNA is TGTGCCAGCAGTGGTGACAGTTCCTCAGCCGGCTACACCTTC. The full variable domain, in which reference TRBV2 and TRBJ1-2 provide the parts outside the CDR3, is EPEVTQTPSHQVTQMGQEVILRCVPISNHLYFYWYRQILGQKVEFLVSFYNNEISEKSEIFDDQFSVERPDGSNFTLKIRSTKLEDSAMYFCASSGDSSSAGYTFGSGTRLTVV.

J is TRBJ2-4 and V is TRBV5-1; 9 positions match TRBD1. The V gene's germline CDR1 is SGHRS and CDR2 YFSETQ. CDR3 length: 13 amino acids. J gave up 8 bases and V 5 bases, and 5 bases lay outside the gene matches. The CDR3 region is CASSWDRDDIQYF. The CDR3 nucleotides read TGCGCCAGCAGTTGGGACAGGGACGACATTCAGTACTTC.

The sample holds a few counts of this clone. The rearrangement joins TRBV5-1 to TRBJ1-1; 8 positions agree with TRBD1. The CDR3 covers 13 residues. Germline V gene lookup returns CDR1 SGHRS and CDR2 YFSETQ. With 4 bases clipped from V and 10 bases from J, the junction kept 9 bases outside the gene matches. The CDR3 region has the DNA TGCGCCAGCAGCACCGACGGACAGGGCAGAGCTTTCTTT. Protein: CASSTDGQGRAFF. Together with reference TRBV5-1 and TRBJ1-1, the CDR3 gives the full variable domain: KAGVTQTPRYLIKTRGQQVTLSCSPISGHRSVSWYQQTPGQGLQFLFEYFSETQRNKGNFPGRFSGRQFSNSRSEMNVSTLELGDSALYLCASSTDGQGRAFFGQGTRLTVV.

The CDR3 protein is CASSVMSLPGYNEQFF. The CDR3 region has the DNA TGTGCCAGCAGCGTAATGAGCCTACCGGGGTACAATGAGCAGTTCTTC. The chain is built from TRBV9 and TRBJ2-1, with D possibly being TRBD2 (5 bases). Trimming shortened V by 1 base and J by 4 bases, and 15 bases separated the two germline ends. This CDR3 is 16 amino acids long. Germline V gene data show CDR1 as SGDLS and CDR2 as YYNGEE. The variable domain in full, completed from reference TRBV9 and TRBJ2-1, reads DSGVTQTPKHLITATGQRVTLRCSPRSGDLSVYWYQQSLDQGLQFLIQYYNGEERAKGNILERFSAQQFPDLHSELNLSSLELGDSALYFCASSVMSLPGYNEQFFGPGTRLTVL.

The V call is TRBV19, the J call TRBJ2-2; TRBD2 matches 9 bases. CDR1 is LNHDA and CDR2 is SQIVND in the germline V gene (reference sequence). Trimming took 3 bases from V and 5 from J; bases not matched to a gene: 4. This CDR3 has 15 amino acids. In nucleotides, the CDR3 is TGTGCCAGTAGTATGGGTAGCGGGAGTACCGGGGAGCTGTTTTTT. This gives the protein CASSMGSGSTGELFF.

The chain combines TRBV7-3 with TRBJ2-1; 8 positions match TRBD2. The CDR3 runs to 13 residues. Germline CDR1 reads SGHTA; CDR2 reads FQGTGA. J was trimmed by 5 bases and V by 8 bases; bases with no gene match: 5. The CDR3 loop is CASRGLGDNEQFF. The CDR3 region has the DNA TGTGCCAGCCGGGGACTAGGAGACAATGAGCAGTTCTTC.